This T cell receptor (beta chain) emerged from a study of blood T cell repertoires in COVID-19. Study at large: COVID-19 samples from acute and convalescent phases originated in the United States, Italy and Spain. In each case, the material was cDNA or gDNA derived from T cells, B-cell-depleted T cells, or PBMCs.

The ends lost 8 bases at V and 9 bases at J; junction bases unmatched: 10. The CDR3 loop spans 13 amino acids. In the original analysis: Amplification with reference gene primers provided the estimates of nucleated cell counts. Sequenced by immunoSEQ multiplex PCR; TCRdb stores in-frame clones only, minus some. From that table come the V and J calls and clone size; the DNA was used to work out D and trimming. Of 150,000 to 180,000 clones listed, 70% to 85% are singletons. Seattle patient enrollment occurred during active infection, with longitudinal follow-up thereafter. V gene TRBV12-3 or TRBV12-4 combines with J gene TRBJ2-1, with 7 bases matching TRBD2. This clonotype was sampled from a man aged 55-75 years with COVID-19, enrolled during active disease. The sequencing input was peripheral blood. CDR3 sequence (DNA): TGTGCCAGCTCGTTGGCGGGAGCAAGTGAGCAGTTCTTC. The encoded protein is CASSLAGASEQFF.